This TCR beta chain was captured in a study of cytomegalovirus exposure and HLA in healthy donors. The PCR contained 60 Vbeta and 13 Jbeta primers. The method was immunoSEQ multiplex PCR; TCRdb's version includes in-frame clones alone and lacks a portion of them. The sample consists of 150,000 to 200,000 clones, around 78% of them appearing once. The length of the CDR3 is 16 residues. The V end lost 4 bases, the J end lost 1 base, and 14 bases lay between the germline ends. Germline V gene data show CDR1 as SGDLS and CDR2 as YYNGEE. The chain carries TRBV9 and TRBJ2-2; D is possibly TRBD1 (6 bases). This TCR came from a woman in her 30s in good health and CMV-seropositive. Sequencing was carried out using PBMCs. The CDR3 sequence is CASSPQGKGNTGELFF. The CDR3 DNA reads TGTGCCAGCAGCCCACAGGGAAAGGGGAACACCGGGGAGCTGTTTTTT.